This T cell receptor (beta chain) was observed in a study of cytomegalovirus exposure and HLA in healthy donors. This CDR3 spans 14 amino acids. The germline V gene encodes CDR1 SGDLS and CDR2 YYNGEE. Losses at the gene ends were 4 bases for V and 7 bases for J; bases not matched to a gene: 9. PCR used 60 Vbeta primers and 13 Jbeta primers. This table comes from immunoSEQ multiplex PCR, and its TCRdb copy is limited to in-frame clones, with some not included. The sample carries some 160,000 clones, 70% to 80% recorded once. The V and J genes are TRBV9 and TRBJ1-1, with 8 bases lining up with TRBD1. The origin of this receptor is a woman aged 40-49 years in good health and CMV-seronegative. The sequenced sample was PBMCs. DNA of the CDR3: TGTGCCAGCAGCAACGACAGGGGCTCGGGTGAAGCTTTCTTT. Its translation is CASSNDRGSGEAFF.